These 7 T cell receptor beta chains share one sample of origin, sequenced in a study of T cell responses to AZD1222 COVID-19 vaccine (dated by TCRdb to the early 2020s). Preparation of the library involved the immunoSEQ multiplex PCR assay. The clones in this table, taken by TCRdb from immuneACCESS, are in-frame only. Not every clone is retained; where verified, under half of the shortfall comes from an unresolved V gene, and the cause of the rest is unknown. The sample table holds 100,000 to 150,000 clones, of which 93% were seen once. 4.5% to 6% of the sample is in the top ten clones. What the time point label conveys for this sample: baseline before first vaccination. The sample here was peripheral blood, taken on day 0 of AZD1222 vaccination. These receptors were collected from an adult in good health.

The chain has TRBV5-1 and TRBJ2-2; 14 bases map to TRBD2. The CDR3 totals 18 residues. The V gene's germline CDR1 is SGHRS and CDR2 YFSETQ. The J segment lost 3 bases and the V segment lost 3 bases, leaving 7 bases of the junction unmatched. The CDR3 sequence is CASSSQTSGGAYTGELFF. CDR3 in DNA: TGCGCCAGCAGCTCCCAGACTAGCGGGGGGGCCTACACCGGGGAGCTGTTTTTT.

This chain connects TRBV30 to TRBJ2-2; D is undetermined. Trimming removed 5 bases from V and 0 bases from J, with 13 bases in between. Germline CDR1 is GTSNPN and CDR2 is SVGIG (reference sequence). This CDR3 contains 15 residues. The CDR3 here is CAWAYGFANTGELFF. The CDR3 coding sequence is TGTGCCTGGGCGTACGGTTTCGCGAACACCGGGGAGCTGTTTTTT.

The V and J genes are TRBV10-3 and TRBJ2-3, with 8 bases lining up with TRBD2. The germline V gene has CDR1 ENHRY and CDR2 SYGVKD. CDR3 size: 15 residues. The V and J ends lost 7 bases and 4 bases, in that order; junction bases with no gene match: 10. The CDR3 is CAITHSGGGADTQYF. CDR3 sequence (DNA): TGTGCCATCACCCACAGCGGGGGTGGAGCAGATACGCAGTATTTT.

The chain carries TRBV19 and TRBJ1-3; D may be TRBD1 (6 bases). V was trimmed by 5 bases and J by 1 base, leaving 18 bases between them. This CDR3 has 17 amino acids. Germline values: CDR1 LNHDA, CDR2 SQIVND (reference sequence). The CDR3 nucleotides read TGTGCCAGTAGTCAGGGGACTTCTAGGAGATCTGGAAACACCATATATTTT. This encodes CASSQGTSRRSGNTIYF.

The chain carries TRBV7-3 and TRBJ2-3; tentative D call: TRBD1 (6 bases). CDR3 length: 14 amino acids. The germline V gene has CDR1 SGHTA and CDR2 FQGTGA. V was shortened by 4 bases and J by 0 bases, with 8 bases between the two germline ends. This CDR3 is CASSSGVSTDTQYF. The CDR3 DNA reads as TGTGCCAGCAGCTCAGGGGTGAGCACAGATACGCAGTATTTT.

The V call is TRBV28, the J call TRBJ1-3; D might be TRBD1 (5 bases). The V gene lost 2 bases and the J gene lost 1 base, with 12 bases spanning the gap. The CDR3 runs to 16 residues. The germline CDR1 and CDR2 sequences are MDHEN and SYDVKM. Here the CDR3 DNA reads TGTGCCAGCAGTTTAGGTTATAGGACATCTGGAAACACCATATATTTT. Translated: CASSLGYRTSGNTIYF.

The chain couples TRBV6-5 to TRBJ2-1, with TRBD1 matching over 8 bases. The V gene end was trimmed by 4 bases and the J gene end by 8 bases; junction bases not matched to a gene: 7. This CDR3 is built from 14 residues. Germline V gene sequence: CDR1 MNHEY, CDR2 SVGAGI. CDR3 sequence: CASSSRDRRHEQFF. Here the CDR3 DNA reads TGTGCCAGCAGTTCCCGGGACAGGCGGCATGAGCAGTTCTTC.